This T cell receptor beta chain was identified in a study of OX40 agonist ivuxolimab in advanced cancers. The study's findings and limits: Both CD4+ and CD8+ T cell populations in blood had undergone clonal expansion by week 6 at 0.1 to 3.0 mg/kg.

The ends lost 0 bases at V and 7 bases at J; junction bases unmatched: 14. The germline V gene encodes CDR1 LGHNA and CDR2 YNFKEQ. The CDR3 sequence is 18 residues long. The data were produced by immunoSEQ multiplex PCR, yet TCRdb's version contains in-frame clones alone and is incomplete. Of approximately 94,000 clones detected, about 90% appear once; the ten largest clones hold approximately 0.81%. With regard to this clone: Its antigen is unidentified.

V is TRBV4-2 and J is TRBJ2-1, with 8 bases identical to TRBD2. This clonotype originated in an adult with an advanced solid tumor such as melanoma, head and neck, liver or kidney cancer. The specimen comprised CD4+ or CD8+ T cells sorted from blood, sampled in a trial of the OX40 agonist ivuxolimab. In nucleotides, the CDR3 is TGTGCCAGCAGCCAAGATAGCGGTAGCGGGAAGGGGGGGAATGAGCAGTTCTTC. It specifies CASSQDSGSGKGGNEQFF.